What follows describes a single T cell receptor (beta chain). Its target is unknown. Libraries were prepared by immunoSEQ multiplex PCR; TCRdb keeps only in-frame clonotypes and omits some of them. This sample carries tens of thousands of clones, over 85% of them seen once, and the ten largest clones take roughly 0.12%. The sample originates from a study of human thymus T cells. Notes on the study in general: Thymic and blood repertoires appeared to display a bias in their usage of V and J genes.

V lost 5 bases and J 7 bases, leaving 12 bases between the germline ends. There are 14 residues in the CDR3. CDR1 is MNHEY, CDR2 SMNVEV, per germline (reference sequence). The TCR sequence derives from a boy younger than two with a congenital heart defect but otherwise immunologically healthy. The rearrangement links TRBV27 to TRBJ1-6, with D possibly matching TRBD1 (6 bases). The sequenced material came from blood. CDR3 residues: CASSKTGTNSPLHF. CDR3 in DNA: TGTGCCAGCAGTAAAACAGGGACGAATTCACCCCTCCACTTT.